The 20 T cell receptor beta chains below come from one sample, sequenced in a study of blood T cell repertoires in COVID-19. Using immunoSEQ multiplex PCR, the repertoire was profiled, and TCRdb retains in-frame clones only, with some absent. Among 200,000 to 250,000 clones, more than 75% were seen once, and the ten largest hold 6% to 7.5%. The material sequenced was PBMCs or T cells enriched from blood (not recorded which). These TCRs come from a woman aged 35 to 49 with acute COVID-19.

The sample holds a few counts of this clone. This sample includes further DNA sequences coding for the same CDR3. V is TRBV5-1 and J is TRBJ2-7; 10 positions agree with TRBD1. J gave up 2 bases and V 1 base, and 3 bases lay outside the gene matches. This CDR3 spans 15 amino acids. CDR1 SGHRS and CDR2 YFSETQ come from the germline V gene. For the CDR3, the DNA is TGCGCCAGCAGCTTGCAGGGACAGGGGACCTACGAGCAGTACTTC. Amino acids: CASSLQGQGTYEQYF.

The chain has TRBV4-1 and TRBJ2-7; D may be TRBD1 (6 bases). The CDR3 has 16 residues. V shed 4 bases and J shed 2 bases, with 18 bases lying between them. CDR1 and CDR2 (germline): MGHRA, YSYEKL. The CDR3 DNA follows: TGCGCCAGCAGCCGGGAAGAGGGGGACGGCGCCTACGAGCAGTACTTC. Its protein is CASSREEGDGAYEQYF.

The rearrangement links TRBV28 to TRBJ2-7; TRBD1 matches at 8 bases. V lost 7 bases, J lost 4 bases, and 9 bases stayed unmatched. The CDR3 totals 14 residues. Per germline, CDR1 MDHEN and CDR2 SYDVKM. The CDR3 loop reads CASTPPGQGYEQYF. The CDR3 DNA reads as TGTGCCAGCACTCCCCCCGGACAGGGATACGAGCAGTACTTC.

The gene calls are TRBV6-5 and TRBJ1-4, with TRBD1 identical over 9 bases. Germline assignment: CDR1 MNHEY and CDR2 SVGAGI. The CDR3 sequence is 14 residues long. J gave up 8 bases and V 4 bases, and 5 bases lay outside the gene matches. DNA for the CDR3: TGTGCCAGCAGTTGGGGACAGGGAAACGAAAAACTGTTTTTT. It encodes CASSWGQGNEKLFF.

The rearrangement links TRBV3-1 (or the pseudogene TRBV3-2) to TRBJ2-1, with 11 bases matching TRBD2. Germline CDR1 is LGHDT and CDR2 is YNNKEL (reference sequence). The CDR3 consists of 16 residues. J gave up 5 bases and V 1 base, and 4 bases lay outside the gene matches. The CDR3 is CASSQALAGGNNEQFF. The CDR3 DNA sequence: TGTGCCAGCAGCCAAGCCCTAGCGGGGGGCAACAATGAGCAGTTCTTC.

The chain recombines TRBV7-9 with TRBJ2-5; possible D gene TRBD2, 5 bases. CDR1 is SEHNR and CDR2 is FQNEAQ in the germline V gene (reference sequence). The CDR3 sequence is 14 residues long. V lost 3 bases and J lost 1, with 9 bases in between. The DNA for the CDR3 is TGTGCCAGCAGCTTCGGACTCCTCCAAGAGACCCAGTACTTC. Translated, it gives CASSFGLLQETQYF.

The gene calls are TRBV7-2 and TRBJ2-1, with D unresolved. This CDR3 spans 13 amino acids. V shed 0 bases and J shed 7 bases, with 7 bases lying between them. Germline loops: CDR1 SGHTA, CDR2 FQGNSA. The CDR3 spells CASSLAPMNEQFF. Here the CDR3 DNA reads TGTGCCAGCAGCTTAGCCCCCATGAATGAGCAGTTCTTC.

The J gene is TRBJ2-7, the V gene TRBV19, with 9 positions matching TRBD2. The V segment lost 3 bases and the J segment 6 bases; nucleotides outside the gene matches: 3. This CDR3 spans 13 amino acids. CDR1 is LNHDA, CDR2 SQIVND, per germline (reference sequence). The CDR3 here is CASSMLAGTEQYF. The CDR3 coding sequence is TGTGCCAGTAGTATGCTAGCGGGAACCGAGCAGTACTTC.

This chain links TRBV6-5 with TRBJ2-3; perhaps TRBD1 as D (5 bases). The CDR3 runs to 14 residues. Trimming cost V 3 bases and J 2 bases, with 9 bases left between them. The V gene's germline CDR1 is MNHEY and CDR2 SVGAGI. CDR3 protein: CASSYIGATDTQYF. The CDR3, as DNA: TGTGCCAGCAGTTATATAGGGGCCACAGATACGCAGTATTTT.

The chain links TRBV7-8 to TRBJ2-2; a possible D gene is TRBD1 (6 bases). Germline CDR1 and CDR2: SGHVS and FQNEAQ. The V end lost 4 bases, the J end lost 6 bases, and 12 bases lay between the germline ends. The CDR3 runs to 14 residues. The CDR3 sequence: CASSSWGLAGELFF. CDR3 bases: TGTGCCAGCAGCTCTTGGGGGCTGGCCGGGGAGCTGTTTTTT. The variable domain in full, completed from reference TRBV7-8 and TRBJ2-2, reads GAGVSQSPRYKVAKRGQDVALRCDPISGHVSLFWYQQALGQGPEFLTYFQNEAQLDKSGLPSDRFFAERPEGSVSTLKIQRTQQEDSAVYLCASSSWGLAGELFFGEGSRLTVL.

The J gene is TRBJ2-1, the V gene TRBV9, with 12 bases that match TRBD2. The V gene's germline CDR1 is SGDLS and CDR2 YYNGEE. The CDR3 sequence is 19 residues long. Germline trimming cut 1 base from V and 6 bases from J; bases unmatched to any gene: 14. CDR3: CASSVRVSRLAGERNEQFF. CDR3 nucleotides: TGTGCCAGCAGCGTACGTGTTTCCCGACTAGCGGGAGAACGCAATGAGCAGTTCTTC.

Here the CDR3 reads CASSPTGGNYGYTF. The DNA for the CDR3 is TGTGCCAGCAGCCCGACAGGGGGCAACTATGGCTACACCTTC. The rearrangement joins TRBV4-2 to TRBJ1-2; TRBD1 matches at 10 bases. V dropped 4 bases and J dropped 2; count of bases not matched to a gene: 1. Germline CDR1 LGHNA, CDR2 YNFKEQ. The CDR3 is 14 amino acids.

CDR3 region: CAWTTAGQEAEQYF. For the CDR3, the DNA is TGTGCCTGGACCACGGCGGGACAGGAGGCCGAGCAGTACTTC. The chain is built from TRBV30 and TRBJ2-7; 8 bases match TRBD1. This CDR3 region has 14 residues. With V trimmed by 4 bases and J by 6 bases, 11 bases remained unmatched. The germline V gene has CDR1 GTSNPN and CDR2 SVGIG (reference sequence). The whole variable domain, filled in from reference TRBV30 and TRBJ2-7, reads SQTIHQWPATLVQPVGSPLSLECTVEGTSNPNLYWYRQAAGRGLQLLFYSVGIGQISSEVPQNLSASRPQDRQFILSSKKLLLSDSGFYLCAWTTAGQEAEQYFGPGTRLTVT.

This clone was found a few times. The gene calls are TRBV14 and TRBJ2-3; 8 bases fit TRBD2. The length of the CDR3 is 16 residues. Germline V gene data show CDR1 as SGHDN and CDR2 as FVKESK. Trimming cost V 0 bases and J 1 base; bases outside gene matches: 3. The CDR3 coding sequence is TGTGCCAGCAGCCAAGACTACGGGAGGGGCACAGATACGCAGTATTTT. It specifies CASSQDYGRGTDTQYF.

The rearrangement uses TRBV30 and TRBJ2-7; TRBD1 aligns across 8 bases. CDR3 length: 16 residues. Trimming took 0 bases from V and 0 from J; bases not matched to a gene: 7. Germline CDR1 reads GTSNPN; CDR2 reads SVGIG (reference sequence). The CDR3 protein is CAWSVWAGGASYEQYF. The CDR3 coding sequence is TGTGCCTGGAGTGTATGGGCAGGGGGCGCCTCCTACGAGCAGTACTTC.

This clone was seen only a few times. The DNA of the CDR3 is TGTGCCATCAGTGAGTCGGAGGCTTATGGCTACACCTTC. It specifies CAISESEAYGYTF. V usage is TRBV10-3 and J usage is TRBJ1-2, with D unclear. The CDR3 contains 13 residues. Germline CDR1 and CDR2: ENHRY and SYGVKD. The germline V and J ends were trimmed by 0 bases and 5 bases, with 7 bases remaining between them.

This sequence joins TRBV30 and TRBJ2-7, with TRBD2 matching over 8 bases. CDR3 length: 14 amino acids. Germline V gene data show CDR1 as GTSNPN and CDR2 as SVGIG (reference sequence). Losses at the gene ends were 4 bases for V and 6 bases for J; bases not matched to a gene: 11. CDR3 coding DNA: TGTGCCTGGAACGCCCCGGGGCTAGCGGGCGAGCAGTACTTC. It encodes CAWNAPGLAGEQYF.

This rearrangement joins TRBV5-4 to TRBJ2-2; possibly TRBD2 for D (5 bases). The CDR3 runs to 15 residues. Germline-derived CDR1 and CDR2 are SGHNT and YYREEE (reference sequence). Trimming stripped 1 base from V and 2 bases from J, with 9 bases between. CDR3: CASSLLRANTGELFF. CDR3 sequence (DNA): TGTGCCAGCAGCTTGCTGCGGGCCAACACCGGGGAGCTGTTTTTT.

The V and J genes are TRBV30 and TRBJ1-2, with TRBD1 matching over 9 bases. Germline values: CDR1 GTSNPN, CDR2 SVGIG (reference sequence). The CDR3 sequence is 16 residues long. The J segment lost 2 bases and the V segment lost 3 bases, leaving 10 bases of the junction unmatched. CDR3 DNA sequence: TGTGCCTGGAGACTCGACCGACAGGGGGTCAACTATGGCTACACCTTC. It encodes CAWRLDRQGVNYGYTF.

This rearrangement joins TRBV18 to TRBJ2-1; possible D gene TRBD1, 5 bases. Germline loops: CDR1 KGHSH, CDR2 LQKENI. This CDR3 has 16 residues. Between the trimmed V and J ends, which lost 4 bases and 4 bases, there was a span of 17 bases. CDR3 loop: CASSQDKTNAYNEQFF. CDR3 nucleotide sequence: TGTGCCAGCTCACAGGACAAAACCAACGCATACAATGAGCAGTTCTTC. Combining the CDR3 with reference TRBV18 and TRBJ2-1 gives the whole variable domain NAGVMQNPRHLVRRRGQEARLRCSPMKGHSHVYWYRQLPEEGLKFMVYLQKENIIDESGMPKERFSAEFPKEGPSILRIQQVVRGDSAAYFCASSQDKTNAYNEQFFGPGTRLTVL.